A single sample gave rise to the 14 T cell receptor beta chains below, sequenced in a study of T-cell reconstitution after alpha-beta-depleted transplantation in children. As it was prepared, the TCRbeta library received unique molecular identifiers. TCRdb processed the PCR reads anew with MiXCR; each CDR3 protein has one entry. The sample records approximately 510,000 distinct CDR3 sequences, around 19% being singletons. The sample consisted of PBMCs from the stem cell graft donor, taken from the stem cell graft. These TCRs come from a human donor who donated a stem cell graft to a child with acute lymphoblastic leukemia.

This clonotype turned up a few times. The chain recombines TRBV18 with TRBJ2-7, with unresolved D. Trimming stripped 1 base from V and 2 bases from J, with 9 bases between. Germline CDR1 and CDR2: KGHSH and LQKENI. This CDR3 is built from 14 residues. CDR3: CASSPQDGAYEQYF. In DNA form, the CDR3 reads TGTGCCAGCTCACCACAGGATGGGGCCTACGAGCAGTACTTC. The whole variable domain, filled in from reference TRBV18 and TRBJ2-7, reads NAGVMQNPRHLVRRRGQEARLRCSPMKGHSHVYWYRQLPEEGLKFMVYLQKENIIDESGMPKERFSAEFPKEGPSILRIQQVVRGDSAAYFCASSPQDGAYEQYFGPGTRLTVT.

The chain is built from TRBV4-1 and TRBJ2-3, with TRBD1 matching over 10 bases. CDR3 size: 15 residues. Germline lookup yields CDR1 MGHRA and CDR2 YSYEKL. V was clipped by 6 bases and J by 4 bases; unmatched bases: 7. This chain's CDR3 is CASRIRDRGPDTQYF. CDR3 bases: TGCGCCAGCAGGATCCGGGACAGGGGCCCAGATACGCAGTATTTT.

V and J are TRBV5-1 and TRBJ2-1; 10 bases match TRBD2. The CDR3 extends over 15 amino acids. J was trimmed by 5 bases and V by 4 bases; bases with no gene match: 6. CDR1 SGHRS and CDR2 YFSETQ come from the germline V gene. The CDR3 nucleotides are TGCGCCAGCAGCACATATAGCGGGGGGAACAATGAGCAGTTCTTC. Translated: CASSTYSGGNNEQFF.

The V call is TRBV11-2, the J call TRBJ2-7; 9 bases agree with TRBD1. Germline V CDR1 and CDR2: SGHAT, FQNNGV. V trimming: 5 bases; J trimming: 1 base; junction bases outside the gene matches: 12. CDR3 size: 17 residues. The CDR3, as DNA: TGTGCCAGCAGCCTCACCTCCGGGACAGGGTCTTCCTACGAGCAGTACTTC. Amino acid sequence: CASSLTSGTGSSYEQYF.

This chain links TRBV19 with TRBJ1-5; tentatively, D is TRBD1 (5 bases). Per the germline V gene, CDR1 is LNHDA and CDR2 is SQIVND (reference sequence). The CDR3 is 13 residues long. The CDR3 DNA is TGTGCGGGGGGGACCACCCAGAGCCAGCCCCAGCATTTT. It encodes CAGGTTQSQPQHF.

This clonotype was seen a few times. This CDR3 reads CSVEEGPAHEQYF. The CDR3 DNA reads as TGCAGCGTTGAGGAGGGACCCGCCCACGAGCAGTACTTC. V and J are TRBV29-1 and TRBJ2-7; D is possibly TRBD2 (6 bases). The CDR3 sequence is 13 residues long. Per germline, CDR1 SQVTM and CDR2 ANQGSEA. V was pared by 3 bases and J by 5 bases, with 14 bases between.

This clonotype has more than one count but fewer than ten. The chain links TRBV7-8 to TRBJ2-3; D is unresolved. The germline V gene has CDR1 SGHVS and CDR2 FQNEAQ. The length of the CDR3 is 13 residues. The V end lost 5 bases, the J end lost 1 base, and 7 bases lay between the germline ends. CDR3 DNA sequence: TGTGCCAGCAGCCTAATGGGCACAGATACGCAGTATTTT. Translated: CASSLMGTDTQYF.

This clonotype has more than one count but fewer than ten. CDR3 residues: CASNFRGIPTREQYF. Written as DNA, the CDR3 is TGTGCCAGCAACTTCAGGGGCATTCCTACGCGAGAGCAGTACTTC. The genes are TRBV27 and TRBJ2-7; D is perhaps TRBD1 (6 bases). This CDR3 has 15 residues. CDR1 is MNHEY and CDR2 is SMNVEV in the germline V gene (reference sequence). V lost 7 bases to trimming and J lost 7 bases, with 23 bases between them.

In the case of this clonotype: This could be a read error, since a much larger clone is one nucleotide away. The chain combines TRBV5-5 with TRBJ2-3; unclear D gene. This CDR3 comprises 13 residues. Deletions cut 6 bases from V and 1 base from J, with 9 bases between. Germline assignment: CDR1 SGHKS and CDR2 YYEKEE (reference sequence). This CDR3 reads CASNFTRTDTQYF. CDR3 sequence (DNA): TGTGCCAGCAACTTCACACGCACAGATACGCAGTATTTT.

This clonotype was seen only a few times. CDR3 sequence: CASSFGTSGAKETQYF. As DNA, the CDR3 is TGTGCCAGCAGTTTCGGGACTAGCGGGGCTAAAGAGACCCAGTACTTC. This chain joins TRBV7-8 and TRBJ2-5, with 13 bases identical to TRBD2. Germline values: CDR1 SGHVS, CDR2 FQNEAQ. The trim removed 6 bases at V and 3 bases at J, leaving 7 bases unmatched. This CDR3 contains 16 residues.

The chain recombines TRBV9 with TRBJ1-2, with D possibly matching TRBD1 (5 bases). Germline V gives CDR1 SGDLS, CDR2 YYNGEE. Trimming stripped 3 bases from V and 2 bases from J, with 8 bases between. The CDR3 covers 13 residues. The CDR3, as DNA: TGTGCCAGCAGCGCGACAGCAAACTATGGCTACACCTTC. Its translation: CASSATANYGYTF.

In its sample, this clonotype was seen a few times. The chain carries TRBV11-2 and TRBJ2-7, with D unclear. The CDR3 is made up of 13 amino acids. The ends were cut back, 5 bases at V and 4 bases at J, with 12 bases in the middle. Per germline, CDR1 SGHAT and CDR2 FQNNGV. The CDR3 region has the DNA TGTGCCAGCAGCCACCACCTCTCGTACGAGCAGTACTTC. Protein: CASSHHLSYEQYF.

V and J are TRBV14 and TRBJ2-7; no clear D. CDR3 length equals 13 residues. CDR1 SGHDN and CDR2 FVKESK come from the germline V gene. The V and J ends lost 1 base and 6 bases respectively, with 10 bases between them. The CDR3 sequence is CASSQVRFAEQYF. The CDR3 nucleotides read TGTGCCAGCAGCCAAGTCAGGTTTGCCGAGCAGTACTTC.

This chain uses TRBV3-1 with TRBJ2-5; D gene uncertain. This CDR3 spans 15 amino acids. CDR1 and CDR2 from the germline V gene are LGHDT and YNNKEL (reference sequence). Deletions cut 1 base from V and 3 bases from J, with 12 bases between. CDR3 amino acids: CASSQGTAWEETQYF. The DNA for the CDR3 is TGTGCCAGCAGCCAAGGGACCGCGTGGGAAGAGACCCAGTACTTC.